The 26 T cell receptor beta chains reported below all come from one sample, sequenced in a study of Ad26.COV2.S vaccination and SARS-CoV-2 variants. Treatment noted: approximately 18 received Ad26.COV2.S at low or high dose, single or two shots; roughly five received placebo; per-sample allocation not given. The investigators took samples on day 63 after the first vaccine or placebo injection. Method: immunoSEQ multiplex PCR; TCRdb's copy keeps in-frame clones and lacks some. The sample holds around 270,000 clones, around 88% seen once. Here the sequenced sample was peripheral blood, taken in a trial of Ad26.COV2.S vaccine versus placebo. The receptors shown here come from a person aged 18-65 years who received the Ad26.COV2.S COVID-19 vaccine or a placebo.

V gene TRBV19 combines with J gene TRBJ2-2; 8 bases line up with TRBD1. Germline trimming cut 10 bases from V and 10 bases from J; bases unmatched to any gene: 11. This CDR3 is 13 amino acids long. Per the germline V gene, CDR1 is LNHDA and CDR2 is SQIVND (reference sequence). DNA of the CDR3: TGTGCCATCCGGGACAGGCAATTCGAGGAGCTGTTTTTT. Protein: CAIRDRQFEELFF. The whole variable domain, remainder taken from reference TRBV19 and TRBJ2-2, is DGGITQSPKYLFRKEGQNVTLSCEQNLNHDAMYWYRQDPGQGLRLIYYSQIVNDFQKGDIAEGYSVSREKKESFPLTVTSAQKNPTAFYLCAIRDRQFEELFFGEGSRLTVL.

The chain employs TRBV18 and TRBJ1-5; a weak D match, TRBD1 (5 bases). In germline, CDR1 is KGHSH, CDR2 LQKENI. V shed 2 bases and J shed 2 bases, with 10 bases lying between them. This CDR3 spans 15 amino acids. The CDR3 DNA follows: TGTGCCAGCTCACCAGGGCAGGGCGGCAATCAGCCCCAGCATTTT. Residues: CASSPGQGGNQPQHF.

The chain uses TRBV2 and TRBJ2-3; D may correspond to TRBD1 or TRBD2 (6 bases each). The germline V and J ends were trimmed by 8 bases and 1 base, with 13 bases remaining between them. The CDR3 is 14 amino acids. CDR1 SNHLY and CDR2 FYNNEI come from the germline V gene. This chain's CDR3 is CASLGGFRTDTQYF. In nucleotides, the CDR3 is TGTGCCAGCCTAGGGGGGTTCCGCACAGATACGCAGTATTTT.

The V and J genes are TRBV4-3 and TRBJ2-1, with a weak D call TRBD2 (5 bases). V lost 0 bases to trimming and J lost 0 bases, with 12 bases between them. The CDR3 length is 17 residues. Germline V CDR1 and CDR2: LGHNA, YSLEER. The CDR3 DNA reads as TGCGCCAGCAGCCAAGAGATCACGGGGAGCTCCTACAATGAGCAGTTCTTC. It is translated as CASSQEITGSSYNEQFF.

The V and J genes are TRBV6-2 or TRBV6-3 and TRBJ1-5, with D possibly TRBD1 on 6 matching bases. V was trimmed by 6 bases and J by 7 bases, leaving 13 bases between them. CDR1 and CDR2 (germline): MNHEY, SVGEGT. This CDR3 has 13 residues. In nucleotides, the CDR3 is TGTGCCAGCAGCGCTGACAGGAGGCAGCCCCAGCATTTT. Translation gives CASSADRRQPQHF.

This chain joins TRBV30 and TRBJ1-1; D is unresolved. The length of the CDR3 is 11 residues. Germline V gene lookup returns CDR1 GTSNPN and CDR2 SVGIG (reference sequence). Trimming left V 4 bases short and J 4 bases short, with 7 bases between. The CDR3 DNA follows: TGTGCCTGGACAGTGGGCACTGAAGCTTTCTTT. Its protein product is CAWTVGTEAFF.

The CDR3 nucleotides are TGTGCCAGCAGTTTGGGGGCGCGCCCGAACACTGAAGCTTTCTTT. Its translation is CASSLGARPNTEAFF. This chain joins TRBV27 and TRBJ1-1; possibly TRBD1 for D (6 bases). The CDR3 spans 15 residues. V gave up 3 bases and J gave up 1 base, with 12 bases separating them. Germline V gene lookup returns CDR1 MNHEY and CDR2 SMNVEV (reference sequence).

The chain joins TRBV6-6 to TRBJ1-2; D gene unclear. Germline V gives CDR1 MNHNY, CDR2 SVGAGI (reference sequence). The CDR3 sequence is 13 residues long. V was trimmed by 7 bases and J by 4 bases, leaving 13 bases between them. CDR3 bases: TGTGCCAGCACCTCGAGGGTCCCCTATGGCTACACCTTC. Amino acid sequence: CASTSRVPYGYTF.

This clone was detected many times. This chain joins TRBV3-1 (or the pseudogene TRBV3-2) and TRBJ1-6; no reliable D call. Looked up from germline, CDR1 is LGHDT and CDR2 is YNNKEL (reference sequence). V lost 7 bases and J lost 7, with 17 bases in between. CDR3 size: 15 residues. The CDR3, as DNA: TGTGCCAGCACCTCCATGGGTAGGGAGAATTCACCCCTCCACTTT. Amino acid sequence: CASTSMGRENSPLHF.

The chain carries TRBV5-1 and TRBJ2-1; perhaps D is TRBD1 or TRBD2 (6 bases each). The CDR3 length is 17 residues. The V and J ends lost 3 bases and 3 bases respectively, with 19 bases between them. Germline CDR1 SGHRS, CDR2 YFSETQ. CDR3 DNA sequence: TGCGCCAGCAGCTCCTACCGAGGGGGGCCCTACTACAATGAGCAGTTCTTC. Protein: CASSSYRGGPYYNEQFF.

This rearrangement joins TRBV28 to TRBJ2-5; TRBD2 matches at 9 bases. The CDR3 runs 13 residues. V lost 7 bases and J lost 5; bases outside the gene matches: 5. Per germline, CDR1 MDHEN and CDR2 SYDVKM. The CDR3 protein is CASTAGGQETQYF. In DNA form, the CDR3 reads TGTGCCAGCACGGCGGGGGGGCAGGAGACCCAGTACTTC.

The genes are TRBV9 and TRBJ2-1; 12 bases agree with TRBD2. J gave up 7 bases and V 3 bases, and 8 bases lay outside the gene matches. The CDR3 has 16 amino acids. From germline, CDR1 is SGDLS and CDR2 YYNGEE. The CDR3 sequence is CASSELAGGLWNEQFF. The CDR3 DNA reads TGTGCCAGCAGCGAACTAGCGGGGGGCCTGTGGAATGAGCAGTTCTTC.

J is TRBJ2-3 and V is TRBV29-1, with D possibly TRBD2 on 6 matching bases. The CDR3 extends over 12 amino acids. Germline loops: CDR1 SQVTM, CDR2 ANQGSEA. Trimming cost V 6 bases and J 7 bases, with 14 bases left between them. CDR3: CSVGRAGNTQYF. The CDR3 DNA is TGCAGCGTGGGCCGCGCGGGAAATACGCAGTATTTT.

The chain combines TRBV9 with TRBJ1-6; TRBD1 agrees at 10 bases. The CDR3 runs 15 residues. CDR1 and CDR2 from the germline V gene are SGDLS and YYNGEE. J gave up 10 bases and V 0 bases, and 4 bases lay outside the gene matches. This CDR3 is CASSVVGQGHSPLHF. CDR3 DNA: TGTGCCAGCAGCGTAGTGGGACAGGGGCACTCACCCCTCCACTTT.

The chain has TRBV11-1 and TRBJ2-1; possibly TRBD2 for D (6 bases). The CDR3 contains 15 residues. Germline V CDR1 and CDR2: SGHAT, FQDESV (reference sequence). V shed 3 bases and J shed 9 bases, with 18 bases lying between them. The CDR3 region has the DNA TGTGCCAGCAGCTTGAGAGGGACTCCACCAAGTGAGCAGTTCTTC. It codes for CASSLRGTPPSEQFF.

V gene TRBV27 combines with J gene TRBJ2-3, with 8 bases aligning to TRBD2. Germline V gene sequence: CDR1 MNHEY, CDR2 SMNVEV (reference sequence). J lost 4 bases, V lost 0 bases, and 9 bases had no gene match. The length of the CDR3 is 17 residues. The CDR3 DNA reads as TGTGCCAGCAGTTTATCTGGACTAGCTCCCACCCCAGATACGCAGTATTTT. Amino acid sequence: CASSLSGLAPTPDTQYF.

This clone came up once. The V gene is TRBV6-5, the J gene TRBJ2-7; D unclear. Germline values: CDR1 MNHEY, CDR2 SVGAGI. This CDR3 is 13 amino acids long. V lost 6 bases and J lost 2, with 11 bases in between. CDR3 sequence: CASSWRRAYEQYF. The CDR3 region has the DNA TGTGCCAGCAGCTGGAGAAGGGCCTACGAGCAGTACTTC.

The gene calls are TRBV2 and TRBJ2-4; D is possibly TRBD2 (5 bases). Germline V lookup: CDR1 SNHLY, CDR2 FYNNEI. Trimming took 8 bases from V and 0 from J, leaving 14 bases between them. The CDR3 runs 15 residues. The CDR3 DNA sequence: TGTGCCAGCGGCGGCAGCGGATTAGCCAAAAACATTCAGTACTTC. It codes for CASGGSGLAKNIQYF.

This sequence joins TRBV30 and TRBJ1-1; maybe TRBD1 (5 bases). CDR1 GTSNPN and CDR2 SVGIG come from the germline V gene (reference sequence). The CDR3 contains 13 residues. The V gene lost 4 bases and the J gene lost 6 bases, with 15 bases spanning the gap. CDR3 residues: CAWKVRPGPEAFF. The DNA of the CDR3 is TGTGCCTGGAAGGTGCGCCCGGGACCTGAAGCTTTCTTT.

The rearrangement uses TRBV19 and TRBJ2-4; 9 bases map to TRBD1. The J segment lost 5 bases and the V segment lost 6 bases, leaving 5 bases of the junction unmatched. This CDR3 contains 14 residues. The germline V gene encodes CDR1 LNHDA and CDR2 SQIVND (reference sequence). The CDR3 protein is CASRDRGTENIQYF. For the CDR3, the DNA is TGTGCCAGTAGGGACAGGGGCACGGAAAACATTCAGTACTTC.

The chain links TRBV5-6 to TRBJ2-5; tentative D call: TRBD2 (7 bases). Germline V lookup: CDR1 SGHDT, CDR2 YYEEEE. The CDR3 contains 16 residues. Trimming left V 0 bases short and J 4 bases short, with 16 bases between. The CDR3 DNA reads as TGTGCCAGCAGCTTGGGAGGGGGGGCCGGAGGAGAGACCCAGTACTTC. Translated: CASSLGGGAGGETQYF.

This clone was detected once. This chain connects TRBV7-8 to TRBJ1-2; TRBD1 agrees at 8 bases. The germline gives CDR1 SGHVS, CDR2 FQNEAQ. With 5 bases clipped from V and 8 bases from J, the junction kept 13 bases outside the gene matches. CDR3 length equals 15 residues. The CDR3 spells CASSPKTGEISGYTF. CDR3 DNA: TGTGCCAGCAGCCCGAAGACAGGGGAAATTAGCGGCTACACCTTC.

The sample holds many counts of this clone. CDR3 nucleotides: TGCGCCAGCAGCCAAGAACCAGCGGGGGCTTACAATGAGCAGTTCTTC. Protein product: CASSQEPAGAYNEQFF. The rearrangement links TRBV4-3 to TRBJ2-1, with 8 positions matching TRBD2. Per germline, CDR1 LGHNA and CDR2 YSLEER. J was trimmed by 4 bases and V by 0 bases; bases with no gene match: 5. CDR3 length equals 16 residues.

In the case of this clone: Additional DNA sequences in this sample encode the identical CDR3. J is TRBJ2-7 and V is TRBV2; TRBD1 agrees at 7 bases. Germline CDR1 is SNHLY and CDR2 is FYNNEI. The ends lost 2 bases at V and 1 base at J; junction bases unmatched: 2. This CDR3 contains 14 residues. The CDR3 sequence is CASSEQGESYEQYF. CDR3 sequence (DNA): TGTGCCAGCAGTGAACAGGGGGAATCCTACGAGCAGTACTTC.

This clone was seen a single time. V gene TRBV11-2 combines with J gene TRBJ2-4; 9 nucleotides match TRBD1. After removal of 1 base from V and 9 bases from J, the junction contained 4 bases not matched to a gene. Per the germline V gene, CDR1 is SGHAT and CDR2 is FQNNGV. The CDR3 runs 14 residues. In DNA, the CDR3 is TGTGCCAGCAGCTTAGTGGGGACAGGGTCCATTCAGTACTTC. Protein: CASSLVGTGSIQYF. Variable domain in full (rest from reference TRBV11-2 and TRBJ2-4): EAGVAQSPRYKIIEKRQSVAFWCNPISGHATLYWYQQILGQGPKLLIQFQNNGVVDDSQLPKDRFSAERLKGVDSTLKIQPAKLEDSAVYLCASSLVGTGSIQYFGAGTRLSVL.

This rearrangement joins TRBV7-9 to TRBJ1-1, with 8 bases matching TRBD1. The CDR3 runs to 13 residues. V lost 5 bases to trimming and J lost 5 bases; unmatched junction nucleotides: 4. From germline, CDR1 is SEHNR and CDR2 FQNEAQ (reference sequence). Written as DNA, the CDR3 is TGTGCCAGCAGCAACCGACAGGGGACTGAAGCTTTCTTT. Translating it yields CASSNRQGTEAFF.